One and the same sample provided the 14 T cell receptor beta chains below, sequenced in a study of T cell changes during pregnancy in multiple sclerosis. TCRdb's table, derived via immunoSEQ multiplex PCR, lists solely in-frame clones and lacks some. Of around 70,000 clones detected, approximately 94% appear once; the ten largest clones hold 0.45% to 0.7%. The material sequenced was peripheral blood, taken in the third trimester of pregnancy. These receptors all come from a female donor with multiple sclerosis, enrolled in a pregnancy study.

The chain combines TRBV19 with TRBJ1-2, with D possibly TRBD1 on 5 matching bases. Between the trimmed V and J ends, which lost 8 bases and 5 bases, there was a span of 18 bases. The V gene's germline CDR1 is LNHDA and CDR2 SQIVND (reference sequence). The CDR3 totals 14 residues. In DNA form, the CDR3 reads TGTGCCAGTCGATATTGGGGGGGAGAGTATGGCTACACCTTC. Residues: CASRYWGGEYGYTF.

The rearrangement links TRBV19 to TRBJ1-1; TRBD1 aligns across 8 bases. This CDR3 region has 14 residues. V shed 3 bases and J 5 bases; nucleotides not matched to a gene: 5. CDR1 LNHDA and CDR2 SQIVND come from the germline V gene (reference sequence). CDR3 sequence reads: CASSIAGGETEAFF. The CDR3 DNA is TGTGCCAGTAGTATCGCAGGGGGCGAAACTGAAGCTTTCTTT.

The V gene is TRBV11-2, the J gene TRBJ1-1; TRBD1 aligns across 9 bases. CDR3 length: 13 amino acids. The germline CDR1 and CDR2 sequences are SGHAT and FQNNGV. V trimming: 5 bases; J trimming: 13 bases; junction bases outside the gene matches: 11. CDR3 DNA sequence: TGTGCCAGCAGCCTCCGGGACAGGGTCACGGTTTTCTTT. Translation: CASSLRDRVTVFF.

This chain connects TRBV29-1 to TRBJ2-1; D is possibly TRBD2 (5 bases). Germline loops: CDR1 SQVTM, CDR2 ANQGSEA. The CDR3 is 13 residues long. The V and J ends lost 7 bases and 6 bases respectively, with 16 bases between them. The DNA for the CDR3 is TGCAGCGGTGTCCCACCCGGGGTCAATGAGCAGTTCTTC. Translating gives CSGVPPGVNEQFF.

This rearrangement joins TRBV7-2 to TRBJ2-3, with D possibly matching TRBD1 (6 bases). V was cut by 1 base and J by 3 bases, with 14 bases left in between. Germline CDR1 and CDR2: SGHTA and FQGNSA. The CDR3 covers 16 residues. The CDR3 DNA reads TGTGCCAGCAGCTTAGGGGCAGGGGTGTGGACAGATACGCAGTATTTT. Encoded protein: CASSLGAGVWTDTQYF.

The V call is TRBV6-5, the J call TRBJ2-5, with 8 bases lining up with TRBD2. CDR3 length equals 15 residues. V was pared by 11 bases and J by 1 base, with 12 bases of the junction left unmatched. CDR1 MNHEY and CDR2 SVGAGI come from the germline V gene. The CDR3 region has the DNA TGTGCCTCAAAGGATGTCGGGGGGGGCCAAGAGACCCAGTACTTC. Encoded protein: CASKDVGGGQETQYF.

The chain recombines TRBV7-3 with TRBJ2-3; D not certain. V was trimmed by 0 bases and J by 2 bases, leaving 12 bases between them. This CDR3 comprises 16 residues. Germline V gene data show CDR1 as SGHTA and CDR2 as FQGTGA. The CDR3 nucleotides are TGTGCCAGCAGCTTAACGTCAGGCAGTACCACAGATACGCAGTATTTT. Encoded protein: CASSLTSGSTTDTQYF.

This chain connects TRBV5-6 to TRBJ2-2, with a possible D match to TRBD2 (6 bases). The CDR3 consists of 15 residues. CDR1 and CDR2 (germline): SGHDT, YYEEEE. Trimming left V 5 bases short and J 5 bases short, with 16 bases between. CDR3 nucleotides: TGTGCCAGCAGTTCAGGGAGGTTGAGAACCGGGGAGCTGTTTTTT. Encoded protein: CASSSGRLRTGELFF. The entire variable domain, with the rest obtained from reference TRBV5-6 and TRBJ2-2, is as follows: DAGVTQSPTHLIKTRGQQVTLRCSPKSGHDTVSWYQQALGQGPQFIFQYYEEEERQRGNFPDRFSGHQFPNYSSELNVNALLLGDSALYLCASSSGRLRTGELFFGEGSRLTVL.

The rearrangement joins TRBV25-1 to TRBJ1-2, with 8 bases identical to TRBD1. This CDR3 has 12 residues. Trimming cost V 7 bases and J 8 bases; bases outside gene matches: 6. From germline, CDR1 is MGHDK and CDR2 SYGVNS. CDR3 loop: CASTAGGSGYTF. CDR3 sequence (DNA): TGTGCCAGCACAGCAGGGGGCTCGGGCTACACCTTC.

The chain combines TRBV5-1 with TRBJ1-2, with D maybe TRBD1 (5 bases). The V end was cut by 0 bases, the J end by 8 bases, with 14 bases between. The germline V gene has CDR1 SGHRS and CDR2 YFSETQ. This CDR3 contains 14 residues. In DNA, the CDR3 is TGCGCCAGCAGCTTGGAGGGAACGGGGGAAGGCTACACCTTC. This codes for CASSLEGTGEGYTF.

This chain joins TRBV7-2 and TRBJ1-2; TRBD1 matches 9 bases. The length of the CDR3 is 14 residues. In germline, CDR1 is SGHTA, CDR2 FQGNSA. The V gene end was trimmed by 5 bases and the J gene end by 5 bases; junction bases not matched to a gene: 6. The CDR3 coding sequence is TGTGCCAGCAGCACGGGACAGGGTTATTATGGCTACACCTTC. Its protein is CASSTGQGYYGYTF.

To note about this clone: The junction shows a germline mismatch at one end, possibly a read error. V and J are TRBV6-1 and TRBJ1-1, with D possibly matching TRBD1 (5 bases). This CDR3 is 10 amino acids long. Germline CDR1 reads MNHNS; CDR2 reads SASEGT. In nucleotides, the CDR3 is TGTGCCAGCAGTGAAGCGTCAGGGCGCTTT. This sequence encodes CASSEASGRF.

V usage is TRBV2 and J usage is TRBJ1-1, with a weak D call TRBD1 (5 bases). The CDR3 length is 14 residues. CDR1 and CDR2 from the germline V gene are SNHLY and FYNNEI. V was shortened by 7 bases and J by 4 bases, with 16 bases between the two germline ends. CDR3 DNA: TGTGCCAGCACCTTCCCCCGGGGGAGCACTGAAGCTTTCTTT. It is translated as CASTFPRGSTEAFF.

The J gene is TRBJ2-7, the V gene TRBV27, with 7 bases identical to TRBD1. Losses at the gene ends were 3 bases for V and 6 bases for J; bases not matched to a gene: 2. The CDR3 has 12 amino acids. Germline assignment: CDR1 MNHEY and CDR2 SMNVEV (reference sequence). The CDR3 sequence: CASSLKGAEQYF. CDR3 coding DNA: TGTGCCAGCAGTTTGAAGGGGGCCGAGCAGTACTTC.